These 26 T cell receptor beta chains came from one sample sequenced in a study of radiation and T cells in renal cell carcinoma. Time point reported: blood 2 weeks post-SBRT. Documented treatment: 15 Gy SBRT to primary tumor, nephrectomy 4 weeks later. Libraries were prepared by immunoSEQ multiplex PCR; TCRdb keeps only in-frame clonotypes and omits some of them. The profile covers around 130,000 clones, with 88% appearing a single time and 5% to 6% taken by the ten largest. This specimen was blood, taken from a patient whose treatment included radiotherapy and nephrectomy. The receptors originated from a woman aged 65 to 85 with renal cell carcinoma.

The chain combines TRBV19 with TRBJ2-1, with 8 bases identical to TRBD1. CDR1 LNHDA and CDR2 SQIVND come from the germline V gene (reference sequence). Trimming took 4 bases from V and 3 from J; bases not matched to a gene: 8. The CDR3 length is 16 residues. Written as DNA, the CDR3 is TGTGCCAGTAGTACCCCGCGGACAGGGATCTACAATGAGCAGTTCTTC. It translates to CASSTPRTGIYNEQFF.

The chain has TRBV19 and TRBJ2-2; TRBD1 matches 9 bases. Germline V lookup: CDR1 LNHDA, CDR2 SQIVND (reference sequence). The CDR3 is made up of 14 amino acids. V trimming: 8 bases; J trimming: 3 bases; junction bases outside the gene matches: 4. Here the CDR3 DNA reads TGTGCCAGTGGTGGACAGGGGTACACCGGGGAGCTGTTTTTT. It codes for CASGGQGYTGELFF.

The chain couples TRBV7-2 to TRBJ1-1; D is possibly TRBD1 (6 bases). V lost 5 bases, J lost 5 bases, and 21 bases lay in between. In germline, CDR1 is SGHTA, CDR2 FQGNSA. This CDR3 comprises 16 residues. The CDR3 region is CASSPKPPGRGTEAFF. The CDR3 DNA reads as TGTGCCAGCAGCCCAAAACCTCCAGGGAGGGGGACTGAAGCTTTCTTT.

The gene calls are TRBV7-9 and TRBJ2-5, with D perhaps matching TRBD1 (6 bases). CDR3 length equals 16 residues. The V end lost 1 base, the J end lost 4 bases, and 16 bases lay between the germline ends. From germline, CDR1 is SEHNR and CDR2 FQNEAQ (reference sequence). CDR3 coding DNA: TGTGCCAGCAGCTTAGGAGGGGGATCGGGGAGAGAGACCCAGTACTTC. Translated: CASSLGGGSGRETQYF. Drawing the rest from reference TRBV7-9 and TRBJ2-5, the complete variable domain is DTGVSQNPRHKITKRGQNVTFRCDPISEHNRLYWYRQTLGQGPEFLTYFQNEAQLEKSRLLSDRFSAERPKGSFSTLEIQRTEQGDSAMYLCASSLGGGSGRETQYFGPGTRLLVL.

The V call is TRBV25-1, the J call TRBJ2-7; D remains ambiguous. The germline V gene encodes CDR1 MGHDK and CDR2 SYGVNS. The CDR3 runs to 15 residues. V was clipped by 6 bases and J by 2 bases, with 17 bases between them. The CDR3 sequence is CASRAPGLYTYEQYF. The CDR3 nucleotides read TGTGCCAGCAGGGCCCCCGGGCTCTATACCTACGAGCAGTACTTC.

This clone was seen only a few times. The chain is built from TRBV29-1 and TRBJ2-2; D is unresolved. The length of the CDR3 is 11 residues. The germline gives CDR1 SQVTM, CDR2 ANQGSEA. The ends were cut back, 8 bases at V and 1 base at J, with 5 bases in the middle. The chain's CDR3 is CSCRNTGELFF. The CDR3 DNA sequence: TGCAGCTGCAGGAACACCGGGGAGCTGTTTTTT.

This chain joins TRBV7-6 and TRBJ2-5, with unresolved D. CDR1 is SGHVS and CDR2 is FNYEAQ in the germline V gene. V lost 4 bases and J 5 bases, leaving 8 bases between the germline ends. The CDR3 is 12 amino acids. In nucleotides, the CDR3 is TGTGCCAGCAGCTCTCAAGGGGAGACCCAGTACTTC. Protein product: CASSSQGETQYF.

The rearrangement joins TRBV19 to TRBJ1-1; D is uncertain. The germline CDR1 and CDR2 sequences are LNHDA and SQIVND (reference sequence). Trimming cost V 3 bases and J 1 base, with 6 bases left between them. The CDR3 runs to 13 residues. The CDR3 bases are TGTGCCAGTAGTATTACCGGGAACACTGAAGCTTTCTTT. Translated, it gives CASSITGNTEAFF. The whole variable domain, remainder taken from reference TRBV19 and TRBJ1-1, is DGGITQSPKYLFRKEGQNVTLSCEQNLNHDAMYWYRQDPGQGLRLIYYSQIVNDFQKGDIAEGYSVSREKKESFPLTVTSAQKNPTAFYLCASSITGNTEAFFGQGTRLTVV.

V is TRBV7-2 and J is TRBJ1-1; TRBD1 matches 7 bases. This CDR3 has 15 residues. V lost 3 bases to trimming and J lost 1 base; unmatched junction nucleotides: 5. Germline CDR1 and CDR2: SGHTA and FQGNSA. This CDR3 reads CASSFAGGANTEAFF. The CDR3 bases are TGTGCCAGCAGCTTTGCAGGGGGGGCGAACACTGAAGCTTTCTTT.

In this sample, this clone turned up once. V and J are TRBV6-6 and TRBJ2-1; 13 nucleotides line up with TRBD2. Germline-derived CDR1 and CDR2 are MNHNY and SVGAGI (reference sequence). CDR3 length equals 14 residues. The J segment lost 10 bases and the V segment lost 4 bases, leaving 4 bases of the junction unmatched. As DNA, the CDR3 is TGTGCCAGCAGTTTAGGACTAGCGGGGGAGGAGCAGTTCTTC. Translated: CASSLGLAGEEQFF.

The V call is TRBV11-3, the J call TRBJ2-3; TRBD2 matches 7 bases. The germline V gene has CDR1 SGHNT and CDR2 YENEEA. This CDR3 region has 15 residues. Germline trimming cut 6 bases from V and 2 bases from J; bases unmatched to any gene: 8. The CDR3 nucleotides read TGTGCCAGCAGGGGAGGGGTTCCCTTCACAGATACGCAGTATTTT. Translation: CASRGGVPFTDTQYF.

Points on this clone: Relative to the germline gene, one junction end is altered; a read error may explain this. In DNA form, the CDR3 reads TGTGCTAGCAGCTCTACAGGCCCCGTGTCCAAAGAGACCCAGTACTTC. Translation: CASSSTGPVSKETQYF. The genes are TRBV7-7 and TRBJ2-5, with D possibly matching TRBD1 (5 bases). The length of the CDR3 is 16 residues. Germline-derived CDR1 and CDR2 are SSHAT and FNYEAQ (reference sequence).

The rearrangement joins TRBV4-2 to TRBJ2-2; 9 nucleotides agree with TRBD2. CDR3 length: 17 amino acids. Looked up from germline, CDR1 is LGHNA and CDR2 is YNFKEQ. V lost 4 bases to trimming and J lost 4 bases; unmatched junction nucleotides: 10. This CDR3 reads CASSPLTRAGGTGELFF. DNA for the CDR3: TGTGCCAGCAGCCCCCTGACTAGAGCGGGGGGCACCGGGGAGCTGTTTTTT.

The chain combines TRBV19 with TRBJ1-1; 10 bases are a match to TRBD1. Trimming took 8 bases from V and 5 from J; bases not matched to a gene: 5. CDR1 and CDR2 (germline): LNHDA, SQIVND (reference sequence). This CDR3 has 13 amino acids. The DNA for the CDR3 is TGTGCCAGTGTCCGGGACAGGGGTACTGAAGCTTTCTTT. Its translation: CASVRDRGTEAFF.

The chain couples TRBV2 to TRBJ2-1, with D tentatively TRBD1 (6 bases). Germline-derived CDR1 and CDR2 are SNHLY and FYNNEI. The ends were cut back, 1 base at V and 7 bases at J, with 11 bases in the middle. The CDR3 is 14 residues long. This chain's CDR3 is CASSEEGQWNEQFF. The CDR3 region has the DNA TGTGCCAGCAGTGAAGAAGGACAGTGGAATGAGCAGTTCTTC.

The chain is built from TRBV21-1 and TRBJ1-5. TRBV21-1 is noted as a pseudogene. The CDR3 sequence is 15 residues long. DNA of the CDR3: TGTGCCAGCAGCTGCTTACGGGGGGCCGATCAGCCCCAGCATTTT. Translating it yields CASSCLRGADQPQHF.

This chain links TRBV6-5 with TRBJ1-5; D remains unclear. Trimming took 5 bases from V and 4 from J, leaving 15 bases between them. This CDR3 region has 15 residues. Germline V lookup: CDR1 MNHEY, CDR2 SVGAGI. As DNA, the CDR3 is TGTGCCAGCAGTAGTAGGCGGCAAGGGAATCAGCCCCAGCATTTT. It codes for CASSSRRQGNQPQHF.

In its sample, this clone was seen once. V usage is TRBV5-4 and J usage is TRBJ2-3, with D uncertain. This CDR3 comprises 14 residues. The germline V gene encodes CDR1 SGHNT and CDR2 YYREEE (reference sequence). V gave up 0 bases and J gave up 0 bases, with 5 bases separating them. Here the CDR3 reads CASSLEPSTDTQYF. The DNA for the CDR3 is TGTGCCAGCAGCTTGGAACCTAGCACAGATACGCAGTATTTT.

This chain joins TRBV7-9 and TRBJ2-7, with D possibly being TRBD1 or TRBD2 (5 bases each). Germline values: CDR1 SEHNR, CDR2 FQNEAQ (reference sequence). CDR3 length: 12 amino acids. Trimming stripped 8 bases from V and 1 base from J, with 9 bases between. The CDR3 DNA sequence: TGTGCCAGCGGGGACGGTTCCTACGAGCAGTACTTC. This gives the protein CASGDGSYEQYF.

This chain joins TRBV5-1 and TRBJ1-2; the D gene is possibly TRBD1 (6 bases). Per the germline V gene, CDR1 is SGHRS and CDR2 is YFSETQ. Trimming stripped 1 base from V and 1 base from J, with 17 bases between. The CDR3 spans 17 residues. CDR3 DNA: TGCGCCAGCAGCTTGTCATTGGGTCAGGGGCTTAACTATGGCTACACCTTC. As protein: CASSLSLGQGLNYGYTF.

The chain employs TRBV28 and TRBJ2-3, with 15 bases identical to TRBD2. The V and J ends lost 5 bases and 2 bases, in that order; junction bases with no gene match: 11. CDR3 length equals 19 residues. CDR1 is MDHEN and CDR2 is SYDVKM in the germline V gene. CDR3 coding DNA: TGTGCCAGCAGTCCTCACCCGGGACTAGCGGGGGGATACACAGATACGCAGTATTTT. Amino acid sequence: CASSPHPGLAGGYTDTQYF.

The rearrangement uses TRBV19 and TRBJ2-6; 7 bases fit TRBD2. Looked up from germline, CDR1 is LNHDA and CDR2 is SQIVND (reference sequence). Losses at the gene ends were 4 bases for V and 2 bases for J; bases not matched to a gene: 5. The CDR3 is 16 amino acids. CDR3 loop: CASSRIGGAGANVLTF. In nucleotides, the CDR3 is TGTGCCAGTAGTAGGATTGGGGGGGCTGGGGCCAACGTCCTGACTTTC.

This chain uses TRBV13 with TRBJ2-5; D possibly corresponds to TRBD2 (6 bases). Per germline, CDR1 PRHDT and CDR2 FYEKMQ (reference sequence). Trimming stripped 3 bases from V and 1 base from J, with 9 bases between. The CDR3 contains 14 residues. The CDR3 here is CASSFGTLQETQYF. CDR3 sequence (DNA): TGTGCCAGCAGCTTCGGGACTCTCCAAGAGACCCAGTACTTC. The variable domain in full, with the rest retrieved from reference TRBV13 and TRBJ2-5, is AAGVIQSPRHLIKEKRETATLKCYPIPRHDTVYWYQQGPGQDPQFLISFYEKMQSDKGSIPDRFSAQQFSDYHSELNMSSLELGDSALYFCASSFGTLQETQYFGPGTRLLVL.

V and J are TRBV7-9 and TRBJ1-1, with 7 bases identical to TRBD1. V lost 5 bases and J lost 8; bases outside the gene matches: 8. The germline CDR1 and CDR2 sequences are SEHNR and FQNEAQ (reference sequence). This CDR3 is 13 amino acids long. The CDR3 is CASSEVRDSEAFF. DNA for the CDR3: TGTGCCAGCAGCGAGGTCCGGGACAGCGAAGCTTTCTTT.

CDR3 sequence: CASSFFAGGTGELFF. The CDR3 DNA reads as TGTGCCAGCAGTTTTTTCGCAGGCGGGACCGGGGAGCTGTTTTTT. The chain employs TRBV27 and TRBJ2-2; a possible D gene is TRBD2 (5 bases). Germline CDR1 reads MNHEY; CDR2 reads SMNVEV (reference sequence). V shed 3 bases and J shed 5 bases, with 13 bases lying between them. CDR3 length equals 15 residues.

This chain joins TRBV25-1 and TRBJ2-5; 7 bases are a match to TRBD1. J gave up 4 bases and V 1 base, and 6 bases lay outside the gene matches. The CDR3 extends over 15 amino acids. Germline V gene data show CDR1 as MGHDK and CDR2 as SYGVNS. The CDR3 reads CASSESTGPGETQYF. The CDR3 DNA follows: TGTGCCAGCAGTGAATCGACAGGGCCGGGAGAGACCCAGTACTTC.